This is a list of T cell receptor beta chains from one sample in a study of Graves' ophthalmopathy and Graves' hyperthyroidism. MiXCR, run by TCRdb on the multiplex PCR reads, gives a single entry per CDR3 protein. The sample shows about 390,000 distinct CDR3 sequences, roughly a sixth of them seen only once. Specimen: peripheral blood. The receptor set was obtained from an adult woman with stable Graves' hyperthyroidism. CDR3s include the opening cysteine and the closing phenylalanine or tryptophan. A D gene is named only where the DNA matches it firmly. Clone size is stated in some rows and not others, as once, few, many or a class when expanded.

TRBV28	TRBJ2-4	-	many	CASRGFLFQNIQYF	TGTGCCAGCCGGGGATTTCTTTTCCAAAACATTCAGTACTTC
TRBV6-4	TRBJ2-3	TRBD2	-	CASSGLALIDTDTQYF	TGTGCCAGCAGTGGACTAGCCCTTATAGACACAGATACGCAGTATTTT
TRBV4-3	TRBJ2-7	TRBD2	many	CASSQVAGGPGEQYF	TGCGCCAGCAGCCAAGTCGCGGGAGGGCCGGGCGAGCAGTACTTC
TRBV20-1	TRBJ2-1	TRBD2	many	CSARDPAGDNNEQFF	TGCAGTGCTAGAGATCCGGCGGGAGATAACAATGAGCAGTTCTTC
TRBV12-3/TRBV12-4	TRBJ1-5	-	-	CASSMGAGGHIDNQPQHF	TGTGCCAGCAGTATGGGGGCCGGGGGACACATAGACAATCAGCCCCAGCATTTT
TRBV12-3/TRBV12-4	TRBJ1-1	-	many	CASSPPNGWNTEAFF	TGTGCCAGCAGTCCCCCAAACGGTTGGAACACTGAAGCTTTCTTT
TRBV20-1	TRBJ2-7	-	many	CSAQDVTGAYEQYF	TGCAGTGCCCAAGATGTGACAGGCGCCTACGAGCAGTACTTC
TRBV11-2	TRBJ2-4	-	-	CASSLVVGDNIKYF	TGTGCCAGCAGCTTAGTGGTTGGGGATAACATTAAGTACTTC
TRBV29-1	TRBJ2-7	TRBD1	many	CSVGTGAYEQYF	TGCAGCGTCGGGACAGGGGCCTACGAGCAGTACTTC
TRBV12-3/TRBV12-4	TRBJ2-2	-	few	CASSQKYQGPGELFF	TGTGCCAGCAGCCAAAAATACCAGGGGCCCGGGGAGCTGTTTTTT
TRBV6-2/TRBV6-3	TRBJ1-2	-	many	CASSYPEASWGYTF	TGTGCCAGCAGTTATCCGGAGGCGTCATGGGGCTACACCTTC
TRBV30	TRBJ1-3	-	many	CAWSWAGLGNTIYF	TGTGCCTGGAGTTGGGCAGGGCTAGGAAACACCATATATTTT
TRBV12-3/TRBV12-4	TRBJ2-4	TRBD2	many	CASSLAPPGLGGKYF	TGTGCCAGCAGTTTAGCCCCCCCGGGACTAGGAGGTAAGTACTTC
TRBV9	TRBJ1-2	-	many	CASSVGTLRDGYTF	TGTGCCAGCAGCGTAGGCACACTGCGGGATGGCTACACCTTC
TRBV14	TRBJ2-2	-	few	CASSPPRGSNTGELFF	TGTGCCAGCAGCCCTCCCAGGGGATCGAACACCGGGGAGCTGTTTTTT
TRBV25-1	TRBJ1-6	-	-	CASSGQVSPLHF	TGTGCCAGCAGTGGCCAGGTGTCACCCCTCCACTTT
TRBV5-4	TRBJ1-1	-	many	CASRKIGQSNTEAFF	TGTGCCAGCAGGAAAATAGGACAGTCTAACACTGAAGCTTTCTTT
TRBV27	TRBJ2-7	TRBD2	many	CASSGLAGLYEQYF	TGTGCCAGCAGCGGACTAGCGGGGCTCTACGAGCAGTACTTC
TRBV4-3	TRBJ2-6	TRBD1	many	CASSQDSGGASGANVLTF	TGCGCCAGCAGCCAAGATTCAGGGGGCGCATCTGGGGCCAACGTCCTGACTTTC
TRBV7-8	TRBJ1-5	-	many	CASSLGQVGNQPQHF	TGTGCCAGCAGCTTAGGGCAGGTGGGCAATCAGCCCCAGCATTTT
TRBV2	TRBJ1-2	-	many	CASSEGGSYGYTF	TGTGCCAGCAGTGAAGGAGGGAGCTATGGCTACACCTTC
TRBV11-2	TRBJ2-1	TRBD2	-	CASSSPSGRAFDEQFF	TGTGCCAGCAGCTCTCCTAGCGGGAGGGCCTTCGATGAGCAGTTCTTC
TRBV3-1	TRBJ2-5	TRBD1	many	CASSLGTGGILETQYF	TGTGCCAGCAGCCTAGGGACAGGGGGCATTTTGGAGACCCAGTACTTC
TRBV28	TRBJ1-5	-	many	CASSLPQVSNQPQHF	TGTGCCAGCAGTTTGCCTCAGGTTAGCAATCAGCCCCAGCATTTT
TRBV28	TRBJ1-5	TRBD1	many	CASSPTLLSRGPGNQPQHF	TGTGCCAGCAGTCCCACTCTTTTGTCCAGGGGGCCAGGCAATCAGCCCCAGCATTTT
TRBV6-1	TRBJ2-2	-	few	CASSPHRDKNTGELFF	TGTGCCAGCAGTCCCCACCGGGACAAGAACACCGGGGAGCTGTTTTTT
TRBV7-2	TRBJ2-5	-	many	CASSFGQPVRQETQYF	TGTGCCAGCAGCTTCGGCCAGCCAGTTCGGCAAGAGACCCAGTACTTC
TRBV28	TRBJ2-7	TRBD2	many	CASSLYPAGGVDEQYF	TGTGCCAGCAGTTTATACCCAGCGGGAGGGGTGGACGAGCAGTACTTC
TRBV19	TRBJ1-5	TRBD1	many	CASSRGQAYNQPQHF	TGTGCCAGTAGTAGAGGACAGGCATACAATCAGCCCCAGCATTTT
TRBV3-1	TRBJ1-1	-	many	CASSQAGARAFF	TGTGCCAGCAGCCAAGCCGGGGCTCGAGCTTTCTTT
TRBV2	TRBJ1-1	TRBD1	many	CASRGQKSEAFF	TGTGCCAGCAGGGGACAGAAGTCTGAAGCTTTCTTT